This entry concerns a single T cell receptor (beta chain). What it recognizes is unknown. Here immunoSEQ multiplex PCR was the method, and the copy in TCRdb shows in-frame clones only, minus some. Here the sample spans about 90,000 clones, about nine tenths being singletons. This sample stems from a study of OX40 agonist ivuxolimab in advanced cancers. Study overall: One patient with hepatocellular carcinoma and two with cutaneous melanoma, three in all, had partial responses.

Study-wide points: Compared with CD4+, CD8+ T cells on average had more expanded clones.

The sequence came from an adult with an advanced solid tumor such as melanoma, head and neck, liver or kidney cancer. The sequencing here drew on CD4+ or CD8+ T cells sorted from blood, taken in a trial of the OX40 agonist ivuxolimab.

CDR3 nucleotide sequence: TGTGCCAGCAGCACGGGACAGGGGGCCTCACCCCTCCACTTT. Translated: CASSTGQGASPLHF. This chain joins TRBV7-3 and TRBJ1-6, with 12 bases matching TRBD1. Germline assignment: CDR1 SGHTA and CDR2 FQGTGA. Trimming at V came to 5 bases and at J to 10 bases, leaving 3 bases not matched to a gene. The CDR3 totals 14 residues.